This entry describes one TCR beta chain. Antigen: not known. Vbeta (60) and Jbeta (13) primers were used in the PCR. TCRdb keeps only in-frame clones here, not all; method: immunoSEQ multiplex PCR. The sample holds roughly 150,000 clones; approximately 85% are singletons and the top ten take more than 2%. The data belong to a study of cytomegalovirus exposure and HLA in healthy donors. V shed 2 bases and J 11 bases; nucleotides not matched to a gene: 5. This CDR3 spans 13 amino acids. CDR1 and CDR2 (germline): MNHEY, SVGAGI. Regarding donors, all were healthy bone marrow donors. Study-level findings and limits: An ancestry cluster, one associated with Asian ancestry, reportedly showed fewer N-insertions than the 666-donor mean in a later analysis.

The sequenced sample was PBMCs. The rearrangement joins TRBV6-5 to TRBJ2-5; 10 bases agree with TRBD2. This clonotype was sampled from a young woman in good health and CMV-seronegative. The CDR3 DNA is TGTGCCAGCAGTTACCCCCTAGCGGGGGAGCAGTACTTC. Encoded protein: CASSYPLAGEQYF.